This T cell receptor (beta chain) was recovered during a study of cytomegalovirus exposure and HLA in healthy donors. The study's findings and limits: Being productive about 90% or about 30% of the time was typical of most TCR beta V segments in an earlier analysis. Reports indicate that TCR beta sequences accurately predicted the HLA-A and HLA-B alleles of most subjects.

Amplification used 60 Vbeta primers and 13 Jbeta primers. The protocol was immunoSEQ multiplex PCR, while the TCRdb copy is restricted to in-frame clones and leaves out a portion. There are approximately 100,000 clones in the sample; over 75% occur only once, and approximately 2% lies in the top ten. The CDR3 length is 11 residues. With 4 bases removed from V and 3 bases from J, the gap between germline ends came to 5 bases. In germline, CDR1 is SGHDT, CDR2 YYEEEE. Notes on this clone: Its antigen is undetermined.

This sequence joins TRBV5-6 and TRBJ2-7; no firm D call. Source material: PBMCs. This sequence was found in a man between 18 and 35 years old in good health and CMV-seronegative. The chain's CDR3 is CASSLNYEQYF. CDR3 bases: TGTGCCAGCAGCCTTAACTACGAGCAGTACTTC.